This T cell receptor beta chain was identified in a study of blood T cell repertoires in COVID-19. Overall study context: Samples taken during acute and convalescent COVID-19 were collected in the United States, Italy and Spain. Sample material is recorded as cDNA or gDNA derived from T cells, B-cell-depleted T cells, or PBMCs.

Under the authors' procedure: The authors estimated nucleated cell counts from reference gene primer amplification. Generated by immunoSEQ multiplex PCR, the TCRdb table keeps only in-frame clones and is missing some. Clone size and the V and J calls come from that table; the DNA yielded D and trimming. The sample carries some 200,000 clones, around 80% recorded once. CDR1 and CDR2 (germline): LNHDA, SQIVND (reference sequence). V was clipped by 4 bases and J by 0 bases, with 3 bases between them. The CDR3 is made up of 12 amino acids. V and J are TRBV19 and TRBJ2-5; D uncertain. Sequenced input: peripheral blood. This clonotype originated in a woman in her seventies with acute or convalescent COVID-19. This chain's CDR3 is CASSTNQETQYF. The DNA for the CDR3 is TGTGCCAGTAGTACCAACCAAGAGACCCAGTACTTC.